This T cell receptor beta chain was recorded in a study of cytomegalovirus exposure and HLA in healthy donors. Trimming left V 8 bases short and J 1 base short, with 12 bases between. The CDR3 sequence is 13 residues long. Germline CDR1 is SGHDN and CDR2 is FVKESK. Vbeta (60) and Jbeta (13) primers were used in the PCR. Using immunoSEQ multiplex PCR, the repertoire was profiled, and TCRdb retains in-frame clones only, with some absent. The sample carries around 170,000 clones, 65% to 85% recorded once. The source material was PBMCs. This sequence joins TRBV14 and TRBJ2-7; D might be TRBD2 (6 bases). The sequence came from a man aged 50 to 60 in good health and CMV-seropositive. The chain's CDR3 is CASSSEFSYEQYF. CDR3 in DNA: TGTGCCAGCTCTAGCGAGTTTTCCTACGAGCAGTACTTC. The full variable domain, completed using reference TRBV14 and TRBJ2-7, is EAGVTQFPSHSVIEKGQTVTLRCDPISGHDNLYWYRRVMGKEIKFLLHFVKESKQDESGMPNNRFLAERTGGTYSTLKVQPAELEDSGVYFCASSSEFSYEQYFGPGTRLTVT.